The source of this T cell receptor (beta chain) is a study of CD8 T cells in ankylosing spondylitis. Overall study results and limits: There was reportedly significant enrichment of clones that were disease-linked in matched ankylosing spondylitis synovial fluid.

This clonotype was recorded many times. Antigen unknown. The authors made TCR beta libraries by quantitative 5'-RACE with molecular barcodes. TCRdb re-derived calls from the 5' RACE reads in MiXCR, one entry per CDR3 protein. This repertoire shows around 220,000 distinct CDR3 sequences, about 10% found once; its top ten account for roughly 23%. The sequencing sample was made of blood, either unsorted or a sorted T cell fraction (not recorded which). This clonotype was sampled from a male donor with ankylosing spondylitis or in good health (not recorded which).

The CDR3 loop is CASSLGGGNYNEQFF. The CDR3 bases are TGTGCCAGCAGCTTGGGCGGGGGGAACTACAATGAGCAGTTCTTC. The genes are TRBV5-6 and TRBJ2-1; TRBD2 matches at 8 bases. The CDR3 contains 15 residues. Unmatched junction bases numbered 2, after V lost 0 bases and J lost 3 bases. CDR1 and CDR2 (germline): SGHDT, YYEEEE. Together with reference TRBV5-6 and TRBJ2-1, the CDR3 gives the full variable domain: DAGVTQSPTHLIKTRGQQVTLRCSPKSGHDTVSWYQQALGQGPQFIFQYYEEEERQRGNFPDRFSGHQFPNYSSELNVNALLLGDSALYLCASSLGGGNYNEQFFGPGTRLTVL.